This section outlines one T cell receptor beta chain sequence together with its context. Its antigen is still unknown. The donors formed part of the roughly 120-subject validation cohort, distinct from the roughly 600-subject first cohort. The data derive from a study of cytomegalovirus exposure and HLA in healthy donors. About the research overall: According to later analysis, the same platform produced the 90 to 150 validation and around 730 first-cohort repertoires.

Study-wide findings and caveats: Subsequent analysis showed first-cohort TCR clusters tending to co-occur in about 110 validation repertoires. Specificity for CMV antigens was confirmed in vitro for three of the CMV-associated chains.

Measured with immunoSEQ multiplex PCR; TCRdb has only the in-frame clones, and not every one. The sample carries more than 95,000 clones, roughly 83% recorded once. Per the germline V gene, CDR1 is MNHEY and CDR2 is SMNVEV (reference sequence). The CDR3 covers 17 residues. Unmatched junction bases numbered 8, after V lost 2 bases and J lost 6 bases. V usage is TRBV27 and J usage is TRBJ1-4, with 11 bases aligning to TRBD1. The sequencing input was PBMCs. This TCR was recovered from a man in his late teens or twenties in good health and CMV-seronegative. CDR3 protein: CASSLLFPGQGDEKLFF. The CDR3 bases are TGTGCCAGCAGTTTACTCTTCCCGGGACAGGGGGATGAAAAACTGTTTTTT.